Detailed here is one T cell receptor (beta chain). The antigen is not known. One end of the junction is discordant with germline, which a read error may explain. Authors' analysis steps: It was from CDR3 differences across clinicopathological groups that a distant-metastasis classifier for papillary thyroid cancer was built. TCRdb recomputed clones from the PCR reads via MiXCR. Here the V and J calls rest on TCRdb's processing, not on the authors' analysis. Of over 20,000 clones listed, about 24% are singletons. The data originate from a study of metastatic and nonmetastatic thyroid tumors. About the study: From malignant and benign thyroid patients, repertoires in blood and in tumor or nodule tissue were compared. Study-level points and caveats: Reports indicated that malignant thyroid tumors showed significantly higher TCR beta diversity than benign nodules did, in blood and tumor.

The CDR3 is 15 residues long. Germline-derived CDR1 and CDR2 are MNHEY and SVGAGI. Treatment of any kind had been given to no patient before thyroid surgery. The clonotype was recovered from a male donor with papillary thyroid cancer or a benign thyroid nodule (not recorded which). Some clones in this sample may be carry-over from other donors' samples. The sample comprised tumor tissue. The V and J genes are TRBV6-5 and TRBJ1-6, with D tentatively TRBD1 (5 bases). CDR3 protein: CASSYSRVGNSPLNF. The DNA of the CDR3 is TGTGCCAGCAGTTACAGCAGGGTGGGAAATTCACCCCTCAACTTT.